Following are 4 T cell receptor beta chains from one sample sequenced in a study of CD8 T cells in Susac syndrome. Reverse transcription of roughly 0.5 to 1 ug RNA was performed with random hexamers. Via MiXCR, TCRdb re-called the immunoSEQ multiplex PCR reads, giving one row per CDR3 protein. This table has around 130,000 distinct CDR3 sequences, roughly 95% appearing once. Sequencing was performed on CD4+ T cells from PBMCs. The receptors stem from a human donor with Susac syndrome.

V usage is TRBV30 and J usage is TRBJ1-2, with D hard to call. This CDR3 region has 11 residues. With 0 bases removed from V and 3 bases from J, the gap between germline ends came to 2 bases. The V gene's germline CDR1 is GTSNPN and CDR2 SVGIG (reference sequence). The CDR3 bases are TGTGCCTGGAGTGTGGACTATGGCTACACCTTC. Residues: CAWSVDYGYTF.

The chain has TRBV12-3 or TRBV12-4 and TRBJ2-3, with D unclear. Trimming pared 0 bases from V and 4 bases from J, leaving 11 bases between. The CDR3 totals 15 residues. The CDR3 region has the DNA TGTGCCAGCAGTTTAGCGGGCCCGGCGGCAGATACGCAGTATTTT. Its translation is CASSLAGPAADTQYF.

CDR3 sequence reads: CAWSGGATGVNTEAFF. DNA of the CDR3: TGTGCCTGGAGTGGGGGAGCGACAGGGGTGAACACTGAAGCTTTCTTT. J is TRBJ1-1 and V is TRBV30, with 8 nucleotides matching TRBD1. V shed 1 base, J shed 0 bases, and the junction held 7 bases outside the gene matches. This CDR3 spans 16 amino acids. Germline CDR1 and CDR2: GTSNPN and SVGIG (reference sequence).

The V gene is TRBV28, the J gene TRBJ2-7, with D uncertain. Trimming pared 2 bases from V and 4 bases from J, leaving 6 bases between. The V gene's germline CDR1 is MDHEN and CDR2 SYDVKM. This CDR3 comprises 12 residues. The CDR3 DNA reads TGTGCCAGCAGTTTAGGGGAATACGAGCAGTACTTC. Protein product: CASSLGEYEQYF.